The source of this TCR beta chain is a study of response to subunit inactivated influenza vaccine. This CDR3 spans 15 amino acids. Trimming cost V 3 bases and J 8 bases, with 16 bases left between them. Germline CDR1 is ENHRY and CDR2 is SYGVKD. TCRdb analysed the RT-PCR reads with MiXCR anew, one entry per CDR3 protein. The table shows about 570,000 distinct CDR3 sequences, with over 9% occurring only once. The data were also submitted as part of a second study, on T cells expressing NK-cell markers. From that report: The cDNA for TCR beta came from 5'RACE template switching with UMIs. Several donors' CD3+CD56-NKG2C+ cells were dominated by the same clonotypes. The HCMV specificity of the expanded NKG2C+ T cell clones stayed unresolved.

The clonotype originates from a man in his forties or fifties who received an inactivated influenza vaccine. The sequencing here drew on PBMCs from blood, taken on the day of vaccination. The chain uses TRBV10-3 and TRBJ1-4; D unclear. CDR3 protein: CAISDLKGFSEKLFF. The DNA of the CDR3 is TGTGCCATCAGTGACTTAAAAGGGTTTAGCGAAAAACTGTTTTTT.